This T cell receptor beta chain derives from a study of T cells in tuberculosis. Background on the study: Sequenced TCRs come from CD1B-GMM tetramer-binding T cells.

Whole-study findings and limits: T cells binding CD1B-GMM tetramer weakly possibly escaped the sort.

Chain pairing is unknown; alpha and beta were sequenced separately. TCRdb's table, derived via immunoSEQ multiplex PCR, lists solely in-frame clones and lacks some. The data hold tens of thousands of clones, with about nine tenths observed a single time. V was cut by 2 bases and J by 1 base, with 7 bases left in between. CDR1 and CDR2 from the germline V gene are MNHEY and SVGAGI. The CDR3 extends over 14 amino acids. Cells were sorted from thawed PBMC rested overnight and stained with GMM-loaded CD1B tetramer, viability dye and anti-CD3. CD1B tetramers were loaded with Rhodococcus equi-derived C32 glucose monomycolate. PBMC for tetramer sorting were first depleted of CD14-expressing monocytes.

Sequenced sample: CD1b-GMM tetramer-negative cells sorted from PBMCs. V is TRBV6-5 and J is TRBJ2-3; D is unresolved. This receptor was identified in an adult woman with latent tuberculosis. CDR3 sequence (DNA): TGTGCCAGCAGTTACGCACTCGGCACAGATACGCAGTATTTT. This encodes CASSYALGTDTQYF.